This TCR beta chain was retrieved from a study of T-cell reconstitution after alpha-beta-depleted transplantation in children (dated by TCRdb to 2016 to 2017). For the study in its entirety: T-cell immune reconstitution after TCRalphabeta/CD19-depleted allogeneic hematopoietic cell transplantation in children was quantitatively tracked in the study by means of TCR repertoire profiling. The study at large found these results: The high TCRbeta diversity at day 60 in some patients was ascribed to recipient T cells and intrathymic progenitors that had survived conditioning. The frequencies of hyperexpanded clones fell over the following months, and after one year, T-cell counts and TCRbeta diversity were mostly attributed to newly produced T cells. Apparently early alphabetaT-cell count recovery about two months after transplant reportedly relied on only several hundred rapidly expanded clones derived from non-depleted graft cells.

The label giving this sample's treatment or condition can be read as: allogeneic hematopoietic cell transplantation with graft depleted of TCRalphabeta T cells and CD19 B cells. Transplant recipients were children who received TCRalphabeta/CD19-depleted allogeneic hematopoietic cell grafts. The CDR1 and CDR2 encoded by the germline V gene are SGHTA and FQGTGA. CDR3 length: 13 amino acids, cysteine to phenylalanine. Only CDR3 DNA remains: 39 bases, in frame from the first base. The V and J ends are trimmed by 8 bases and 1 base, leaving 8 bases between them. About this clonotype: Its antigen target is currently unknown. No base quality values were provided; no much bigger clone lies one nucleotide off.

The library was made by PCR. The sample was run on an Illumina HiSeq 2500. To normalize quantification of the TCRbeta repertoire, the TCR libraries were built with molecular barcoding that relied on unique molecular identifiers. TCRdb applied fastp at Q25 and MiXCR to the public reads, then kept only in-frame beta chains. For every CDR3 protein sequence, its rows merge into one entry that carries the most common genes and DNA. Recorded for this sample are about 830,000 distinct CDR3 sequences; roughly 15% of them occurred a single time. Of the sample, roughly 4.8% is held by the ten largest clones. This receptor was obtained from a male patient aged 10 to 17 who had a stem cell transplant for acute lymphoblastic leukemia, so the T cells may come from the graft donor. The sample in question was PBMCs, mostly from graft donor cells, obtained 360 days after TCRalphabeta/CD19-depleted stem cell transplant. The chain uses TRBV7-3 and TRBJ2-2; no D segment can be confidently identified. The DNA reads TGTGCCAGCGCCACCGGGAACACCGGGGAGCTGTTTTTT. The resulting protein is CASATGNTGELFF.